The rows below give T cell receptor beta chains drawn from one sample of a study of blood T cell repertoires in COVID-19. This table comes from immunoSEQ multiplex PCR, and its TCRdb copy is limited to in-frame clones, with some not included. The table has around 220,000 clones, 90% to 95% seen once. The specimen was PBMCs or T cells enriched from blood (not recorded which). These receptors originate from a woman aged 18-29 years who had recovered from COVID-19. CDR3s include the opening cysteine and the closing phenylalanine or tryptophan. The order of the fields is CDR3 DNA, CDR3 protein, J gene, V gene, clone size, D gene. A D gene is named only where the DNA matches it firmly. Only some rows state a clone size, as once, few, many or a class for expanded clones.

TGCGCCAGCAGCTTGGGGGCGGGAGGGGGCTCCTACGAGCAGTACTTC	CASSLGAGGGSYEQYF	TRBJ2-7	TRBV5-1	.	TRBD2
TGTGCCAGCGGAGCAGGGTCCGGCTACACCTTC	CASGAGSGYTF	TRBJ1-2	TRBV2	.	.
TGTGCCAGCAGCTTTTCCGGAACTGTCGACTTAGGCACCGGGGAGCTGTTTTTT	CASSFSGTVDLGTGELFF	TRBJ2-2	TRBV7-8	few	.
TGTGCCAGCAGTTTCGGGAGGGTTGAGACCCAGTACTTC	CASSFGRVETQYF	TRBJ2-5	TRBV28	.	TRBD2
TGTGCCACCAGCAGAGATTCGGGGGGCCGTGAGCAGTTCTTC	CATSRDSGGREQFF	TRBJ2-1	TRBV15	.	.
TGCGCCAGCAGCTTGGTGGGACTAGCGGGAGTAGAGACCCAGTACTTC	CASSLVGLAGVETQYF	TRBJ2-5	TRBV5-1	.	TRBD2
TGCAGCGTTGGAGACGGCGGGGGCGAGCAGTACTTC	CSVGDGGGEQYF	TRBJ2-7	TRBV29-1	once	TRBD2
TGTGCCAGCAGCTTTCTGAGCTACGAGCAGTACTTC	CASSFLSYEQYF	TRBJ2-7	TRBV5-5	.	.
TGTGCCATCAGTACATTACAGGGGCCGGTTGCCTATGGCTACACCTTC	CAISTLQGPVAYGYTF	TRBJ1-2	TRBV10-3	.	TRBD1
TGCGCCAGCAGCCAAGAGGTGGCAGGGAGGGACTACACCTTC	CASSQEVAGRDYTF	TRBJ1-2	TRBV4-3	.	.
TGTGCCAGTGGGGCTCCGTATAGCAATCAGCCCCAGCATTTT	CASGAPYSNQPQHF	TRBJ1-5	TRBV19	.	.
TGCGCCAGCAGCTCAGGACAGGGGGGTAATTCACCCCTCCACTTT	CASSSGQGGNSPLHF	TRBJ1-6	TRBV5-1	.	TRBD1
TGTGCCAGCCTCAAGGGGCGCTTTTTCTTC	CASLKGRFFF	TRBJ2-1	TRBV27	.	.
TGTGCCAGCAGCCCTGTAGTCAATGAGCAGTTCTTC	CASSPVVNEQFF	TRBJ2-1	TRBV7-9	few	.
TGTGCCAGCAGTCGAAGCGGGAAGGGGAACAATGAGCAGTTCTTC	CASSRSGKGNNEQFF	TRBJ2-1	TRBV27	.	TRBD2
TGTGCCAGCAGTTTATTGTTAACAGGACGGAGCACTGAAGCTTTCTTT	CASSLLLTGRSTEAFF	TRBJ1-1	TRBV27	.	.
TGTGCCAGCAGCTTAGGCGGGACTAGCTCCCACAATGAGCAGTTCTTC	CASSLGGTSSHNEQFF	TRBJ2-1	TRBV11-3	.	TRBD2
TGTGCCAGCAGCGTCCGGGTCGCTTCGGGGAGCACAGATACGCAGTATTTT	CASSVRVASGSTDTQYF	TRBJ2-3	TRBV7-2	.	.
TGTGCCAGCAGCCCAGGACAGGGTACTGGCTACACCTTC	CASSPGQGTGYTF	TRBJ1-2	TRBV9	.	TRBD1
TGTGCCAGCAGCTTGTCGACCCAGAGAGGAAAACTGTTTTTT	CASSLSTQRGKLFF	TRBJ1-4	TRBV5-6	.	.
TGTGCCAGCAGCCAAGGACAGGGGGCCCTTGTAGAAGAAAAACTGTTTTTT	CASSQGQGALVEEKLFF	TRBJ1-4	TRBV4-2	.	TRBD1
TGTGCCAGCAGTGGACAGGGCTACTATGGCTACACCTTC	CASSGQGYYGYTF	TRBJ1-2	TRBV2	.	TRBD1
TGTGCCAGCAGGCCGGGACAGGGAAACGAGCAGTACTTC	CASRPGQGNEQYF	TRBJ2-7	TRBV12-3/TRBV12-4	.	TRBD1
TGTGCCAGCAGCTTGGGGGGTTGGACAGATACGCAGTATTTT	CASSLGGWTDTQYF	TRBJ2-3	TRBV7-8	once	.
TGTGCCAGCAGTAACGGGGACACCATATATTTT	CASSNGDTIYF	TRBJ1-3	TRBV6-5	.	.
TGTGCCAGCAGTTACTCGATGGCAGACTATGGCTACACCTTC	CASSYSMADYGYTF	TRBJ1-2	TRBV6-5	.	.
TGTGCCAGCAGCTTTAGCGGGAGTAGTAACACCGGGGAGCTGTTTTTT	CASSFSGSSNTGELFF	TRBJ2-2	TRBV5-4	.	TRBD2
TGCGCCAGCAGCCGGGCTAGTGGGGGGGCGTCGGAGACCCAGTACTTC	CASSRASGGASETQYF	TRBJ2-5	TRBV4-1	.	.
TGTGCCAGCAGCCAGGGGAGATACGAGCAGTACTTC	CASSQGRYEQYF	TRBJ2-7	TRBV12-3/TRBV12-4	.	.
TGTGCCAGCAGCCAGGGGGGCTACGAGCAGTACTTC	CASSQGGYEQYF	TRBJ2-7	TRBV7-3	once	.
TGTGCCACCAGCCCCGGTCTCAATGAAAAACTGTTTTTT	CATSPGLNEKLFF	TRBJ1-4	TRBV15	.	.
TGTGCCATCAGTGAGTCTTGGCAGAACAATGAGCAGTTCTTC	CAISESWQNNEQFF	TRBJ2-1	TRBV10-3	.	.
TGTGCCAGTAGGGTGGGGGCTCGCACCGGGGAGCTGTTTTTT	CASRVGARTGELFF	TRBJ2-2	TRBV19	.	.
TGTGCCAGCATCAGACCGACAGGGAACACTGAAGCTTTCTTT	CASIRPTGNTEAFF	TRBJ1-1	TRBV2	.	.
TGTGCCACCAGTGATTTTGGAGGGGACGAAGCTTTCTTT	CATSDFGGDEAFF	TRBJ1-1	TRBV24-1	.	.
TGTGCCAGCATCCCCCCTCTCCCGAACACTGAAGCTTTCTTT	CASIPPLPNTEAFF	TRBJ1-1	TRBV7-9	.	.
TGCGCCAGCAGCCGCAGGGGGCGCGATACTGAAGCTTTCTTT	CASSRRGRDTEAFF	TRBJ1-1	TRBV5-1	.	TRBD1
TGTGCCAGCAGCTTAGAGGAGGGGGCAAGCTACGAGCAGTACTTC	CASSLEEGASYEQYF	TRBJ2-7	TRBV7-6	.	.
TGTGCCAGCGCACTCGCCGGCGGGGGGCCCTACGAGCAGTACTTC	CASALAGGGPYEQYF	TRBJ2-7	TRBV27	.	TRBD2
TGTGCCAGCAGCTATAGCAATGAGCAGTTCTTC	CASSYSNEQFF	TRBJ2-1	TRBV7-9	few	.
TGTGCCAGCAGGGGGACAGACACGAACACTGAAGCTTTCTTT	CASRGTDTNTEAFF	TRBJ1-1	TRBV2	.	TRBD1
TGTGCCAGCAGCCCCGGGGGGGCTTGGGAGACCCAGTACTTC	CASSPGGAWETQYF	TRBJ2-5	TRBV11-3	.	TRBD2
TGTGCCAGCAGCATCTCCAGCTCTGGAAACACCATATATTTT	CASSISSSGNTIYF	TRBJ1-3	TRBV7-8	.	.
TGTGCCAGCAGTTTCGGGGGGCCCCCCTACAATGAGCAGTTCTTC	CASSFGGPPYNEQFF	TRBJ2-1	TRBV27	.	.
TGTGCCAGCTCACTGAACCCTGGGGGGACAGGAAACTATGGCTACACCTTC	CASSLNPGGTGNYGYTF	TRBJ1-2	TRBV18	.	TRBD1
TGTGCCAGTAGTATCCCCAGGGGGTTCGGAACCGGGGAGCTGTTTTTT	CASSIPRGFGTGELFF	TRBJ2-2	TRBV19	few	TRBD1
TGTGCCACCAGCAGAGGAGGCGATCCAGAGACCCAGTACTTC	CATSRGGDPETQYF	TRBJ2-5	TRBV15	.	.
TGTGCCAGCAGTGATCCGGGGACAGGGGCGAACACTGAAGCTTTCTTT	CASSDPGTGANTEAFF	TRBJ1-1	TRBV6-1	.	TRBD1